The entry that follows covers one T cell receptor beta chain sequence. Every patient experienced relapse after autologous stem cell transplantation, and brentuximab vedotin exposure varied. Isolation of CD4+ T cells from thawed PBMCs was performed by magnetic negative selection. Profiled with immunoSEQ multiplex PCR; TCRdb holds only in-frame clones, not every one. The sample shows 10,000 to 15,000 clones, 85% to 90% of them seen only once. J was trimmed by 5 bases and V by 6 bases; bases with no gene match: 13. Looked up from germline, CDR1 is MNHNY and CDR2 is SVGAGI (reference sequence). The CDR3 has 16 residues. The data were obtained in a study of PD-1 blockade in classical Hodgkin lymphoma.

Sequenced here: CD4+ T cells from blood, sampled at baseline. The rearrangement links TRBV6-6 to TRBJ2-3, with 8 positions matching TRBD2. This TCR was sampled from a human donor with classical Hodgkin lymphoma. This chain's CDR3 is CASSGPRGGVRDTQYF. The CDR3 DNA sequence: TGTGCCAGCAGCGGACCTCGGGGGGGCGTTAGAGATACGCAGTATTTT.